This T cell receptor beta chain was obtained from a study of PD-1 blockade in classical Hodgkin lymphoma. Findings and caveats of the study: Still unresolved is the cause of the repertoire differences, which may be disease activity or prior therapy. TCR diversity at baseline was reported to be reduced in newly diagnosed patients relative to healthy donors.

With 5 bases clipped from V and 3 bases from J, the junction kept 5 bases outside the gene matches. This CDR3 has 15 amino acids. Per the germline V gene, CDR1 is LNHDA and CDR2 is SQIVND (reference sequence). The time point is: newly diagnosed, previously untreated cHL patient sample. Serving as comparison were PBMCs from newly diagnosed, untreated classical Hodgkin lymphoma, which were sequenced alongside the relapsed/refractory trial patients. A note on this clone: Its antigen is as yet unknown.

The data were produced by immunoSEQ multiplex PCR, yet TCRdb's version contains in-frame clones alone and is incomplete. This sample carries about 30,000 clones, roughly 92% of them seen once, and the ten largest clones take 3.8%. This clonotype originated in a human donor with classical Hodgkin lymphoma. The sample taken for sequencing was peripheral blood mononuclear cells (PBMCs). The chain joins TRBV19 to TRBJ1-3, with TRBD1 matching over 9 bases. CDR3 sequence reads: CASSVRTGDGNTIYF. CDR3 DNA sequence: TGTGCCAGTAGTGTCCGGACAGGGGATGGAAACACCATATATTTT.